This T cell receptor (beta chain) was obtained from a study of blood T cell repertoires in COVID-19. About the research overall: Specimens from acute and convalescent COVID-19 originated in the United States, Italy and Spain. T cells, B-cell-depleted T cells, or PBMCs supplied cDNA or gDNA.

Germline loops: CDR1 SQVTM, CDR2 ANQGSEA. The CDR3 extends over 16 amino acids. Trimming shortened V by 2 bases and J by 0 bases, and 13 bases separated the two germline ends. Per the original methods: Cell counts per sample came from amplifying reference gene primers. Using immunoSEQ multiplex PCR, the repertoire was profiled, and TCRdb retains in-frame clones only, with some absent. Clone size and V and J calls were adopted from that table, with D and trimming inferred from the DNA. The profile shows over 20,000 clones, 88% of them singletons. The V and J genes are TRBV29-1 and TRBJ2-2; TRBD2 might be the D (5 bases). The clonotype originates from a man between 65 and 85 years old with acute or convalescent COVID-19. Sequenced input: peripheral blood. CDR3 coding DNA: TGCAGCGTTGAAAGAAGACTACCGGCGAACACCGGGGAGCTGTTTTTT. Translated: CSVERRLPANTGELFF.